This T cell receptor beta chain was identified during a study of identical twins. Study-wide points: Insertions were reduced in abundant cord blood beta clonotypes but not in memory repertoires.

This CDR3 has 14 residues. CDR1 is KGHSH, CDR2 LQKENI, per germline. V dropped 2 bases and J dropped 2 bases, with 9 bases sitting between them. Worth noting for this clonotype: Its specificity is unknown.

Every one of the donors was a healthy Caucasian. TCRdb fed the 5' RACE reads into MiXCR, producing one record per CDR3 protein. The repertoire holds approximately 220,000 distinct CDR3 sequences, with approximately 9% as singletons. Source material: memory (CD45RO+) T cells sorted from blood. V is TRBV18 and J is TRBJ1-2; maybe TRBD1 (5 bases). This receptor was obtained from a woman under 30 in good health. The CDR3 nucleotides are TGTGCCAGCTCACCAGGGGCAGCCAACTATGGCTACACCTTC. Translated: CASSPGAANYGYTF.